This T cell receptor beta chain was sequenced for a study of T cell responses to AZD1222 COVID-19 vaccine. Study details: Both about-4-week and about-12-week second-dose recipients were combined.

About this clone itself: As yet, its antigen is unknown. The DNA is omitted, as the CDR3 cannot be located on it reliably, and the CDR3 follows TCRdb's listing.

The CDR3 comprises 12 residues, both ends counted. The germline V gene encodes CDR1 MDHEN and CDR2 SYDVKM. The table came from immunoSEQ multiplex PCR; TCRdb's copy has only in-frame clones and leaves some out. Among about 150,000 clones listed, about 94% were seen once. Study outcomes and limitations: Unmutated variant regions are reportedly the target of nearly half of TCRs that are spike-specific. Most donors were white British and more were female, and clonal diversity was possibly underestimated.

The clonotype was recovered from an adult in good health. The source was peripheral blood, collected on day 0 of AZD1222 vaccination. This sequence joins TRBV28 and TRBJ2-1; the D call TRBD2 from the table was never checked on the DNA. CDR3: CASRWGSGIWVF.